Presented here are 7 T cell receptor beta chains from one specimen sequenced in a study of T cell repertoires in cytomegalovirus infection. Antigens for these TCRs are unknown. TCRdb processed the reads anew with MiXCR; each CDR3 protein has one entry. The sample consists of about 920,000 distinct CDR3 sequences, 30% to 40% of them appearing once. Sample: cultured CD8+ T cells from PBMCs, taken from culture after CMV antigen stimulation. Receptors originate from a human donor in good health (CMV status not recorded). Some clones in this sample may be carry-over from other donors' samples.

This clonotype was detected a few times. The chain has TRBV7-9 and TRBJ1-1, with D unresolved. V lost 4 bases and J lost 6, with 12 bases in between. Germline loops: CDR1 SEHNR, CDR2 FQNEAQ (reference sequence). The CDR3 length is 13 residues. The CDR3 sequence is CASSSGRFSEAFF. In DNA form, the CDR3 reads TGTGCCAGCAGCTCCGGGCGATTTTCTGAAGCTTTCTTT.

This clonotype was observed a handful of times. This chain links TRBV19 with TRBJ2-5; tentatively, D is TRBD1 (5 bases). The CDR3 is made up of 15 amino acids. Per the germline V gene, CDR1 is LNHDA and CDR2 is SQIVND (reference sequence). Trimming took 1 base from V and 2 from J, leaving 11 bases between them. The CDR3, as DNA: TGTGCCAGTAGTATAGTACACAGGTTACAAGAGACCCAGTACTTC. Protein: CASSIVHRLQETQYF.

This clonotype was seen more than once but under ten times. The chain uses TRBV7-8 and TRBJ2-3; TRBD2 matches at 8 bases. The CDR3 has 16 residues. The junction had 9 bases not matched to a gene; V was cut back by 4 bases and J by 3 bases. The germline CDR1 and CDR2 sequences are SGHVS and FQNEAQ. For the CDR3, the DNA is TGTGCCAGCAGCTCACCTTTAGCGGGGATAACAGATACGCAGTATTTT. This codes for CASSSPLAGITDTQYF.

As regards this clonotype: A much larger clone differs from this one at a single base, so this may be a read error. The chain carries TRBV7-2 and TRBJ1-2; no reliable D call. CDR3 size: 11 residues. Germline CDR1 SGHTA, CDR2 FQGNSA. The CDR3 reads CVSSPLLWYTF. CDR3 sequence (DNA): TGTGTCAGCAGCCCCCTGTTATGGTACACCTTC.

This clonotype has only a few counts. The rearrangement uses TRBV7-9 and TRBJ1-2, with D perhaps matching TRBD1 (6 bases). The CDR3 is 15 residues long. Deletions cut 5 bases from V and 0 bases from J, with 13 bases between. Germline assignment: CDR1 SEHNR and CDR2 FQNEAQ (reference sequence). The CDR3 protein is CASSIPGQPNYGYTF. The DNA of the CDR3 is TGTGCCAGCAGCATCCCGGGACAACCTAACTATGGCTACACCTTC. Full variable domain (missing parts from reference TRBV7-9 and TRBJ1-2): DTGVSQNPRHKITKRGQNVTFRCDPISEHNRLYWYRQTLGQGPEFLTYFQNEAQLEKSRLLSDRFSAERPKGSFSTLEIQRTEQGDSAMYLCASSIPGQPNYGYTFGSGTRLTVV.

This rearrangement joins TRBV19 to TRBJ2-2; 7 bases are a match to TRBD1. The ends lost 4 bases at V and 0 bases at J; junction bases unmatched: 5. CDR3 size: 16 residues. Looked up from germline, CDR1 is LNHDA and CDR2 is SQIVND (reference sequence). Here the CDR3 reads CASSTDRVPNTGELFF. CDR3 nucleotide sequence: TGTGCCAGTAGTACCGACAGGGTCCCGAACACCGGGGAGCTGTTTTTT.

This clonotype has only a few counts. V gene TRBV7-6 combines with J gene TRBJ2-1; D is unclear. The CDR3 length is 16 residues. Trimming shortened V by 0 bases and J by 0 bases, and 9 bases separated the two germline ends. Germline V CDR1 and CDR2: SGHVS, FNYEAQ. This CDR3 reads CASSLAGISSYNEQFF. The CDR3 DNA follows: TGTGCCAGCAGCTTAGCGGGGATAAGCTCCTACAATGAGCAGTTCTTC.